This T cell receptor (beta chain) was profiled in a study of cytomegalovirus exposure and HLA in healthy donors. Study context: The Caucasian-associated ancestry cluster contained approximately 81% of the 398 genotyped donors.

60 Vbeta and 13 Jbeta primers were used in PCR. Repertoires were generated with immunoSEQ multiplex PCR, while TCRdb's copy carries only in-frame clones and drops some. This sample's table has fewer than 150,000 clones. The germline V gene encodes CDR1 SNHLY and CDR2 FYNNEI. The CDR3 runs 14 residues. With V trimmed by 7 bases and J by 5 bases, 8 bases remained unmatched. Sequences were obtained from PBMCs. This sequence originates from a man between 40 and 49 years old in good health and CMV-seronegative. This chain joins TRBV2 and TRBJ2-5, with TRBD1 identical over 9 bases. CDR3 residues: CASTLQGAGETQYF. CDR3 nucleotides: TGTGCCAGCACCCTACAGGGGGCAGGGGAGACCCAGTACTTC.